The TCR beta chain described here comes from a study of T cell changes during pregnancy in multiple sclerosis. The method was immunoSEQ multiplex PCR; TCRdb's version includes in-frame clones alone and lacks a portion of them. Of around 69,000 clones detected, about 90% appear once; the ten largest clones hold about 2%. Trimming took off 1 base at V and 4 bases at J, with 7 bases between the two ends. The CDR3 length is 13 residues. Germline loops: CDR1 LNHDA, CDR2 SQIVND (reference sequence). The J gene is TRBJ1-1, the V gene TRBV19; maybe TRBD1 (6 bases). The sequence was obtained from a female donor in good health, enrolled as a control in a pregnancy study. Here the sequenced sample was peripheral blood, taken in the second trimester of pregnancy. CDR3 coding DNA: TGTGCCAGTAGTATAGTAGGGGGCACTGAAGCTTTCTTT. Amino acid sequence: CASSIVGGTEAFF.